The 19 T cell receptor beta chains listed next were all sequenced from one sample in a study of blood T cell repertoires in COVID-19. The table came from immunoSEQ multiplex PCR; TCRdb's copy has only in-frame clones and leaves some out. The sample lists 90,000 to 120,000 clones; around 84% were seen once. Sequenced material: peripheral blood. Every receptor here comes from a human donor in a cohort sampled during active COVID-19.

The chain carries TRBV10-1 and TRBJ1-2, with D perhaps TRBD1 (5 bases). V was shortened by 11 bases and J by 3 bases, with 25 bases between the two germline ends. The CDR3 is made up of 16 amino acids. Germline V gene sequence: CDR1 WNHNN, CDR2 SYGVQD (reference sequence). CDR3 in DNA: TGCGCCGGATCATATTGGGCAGGGATCGTAGACTATGGCTACACCTTC. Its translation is CAGSYWAGIVDYGYTF.

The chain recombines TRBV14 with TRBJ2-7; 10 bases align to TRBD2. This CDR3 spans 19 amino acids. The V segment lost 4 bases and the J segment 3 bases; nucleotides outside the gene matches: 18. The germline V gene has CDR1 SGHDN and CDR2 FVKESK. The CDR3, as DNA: TGTGCCAGCAGCCCGCGATTATCGAATAGCGGGAGGTTTTTCTACGAGCAGTACTTC. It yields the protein CASSPRLSNSGRFFYEQYF.

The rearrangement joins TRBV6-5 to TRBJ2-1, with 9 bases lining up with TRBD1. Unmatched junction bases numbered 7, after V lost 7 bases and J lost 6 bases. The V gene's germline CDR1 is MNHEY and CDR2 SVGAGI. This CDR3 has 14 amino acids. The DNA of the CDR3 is TGTGCCAGCAATAGGGACAGGGACGGCAATGAGCAGTTCTTC. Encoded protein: CASNRDRDGNEQFF.

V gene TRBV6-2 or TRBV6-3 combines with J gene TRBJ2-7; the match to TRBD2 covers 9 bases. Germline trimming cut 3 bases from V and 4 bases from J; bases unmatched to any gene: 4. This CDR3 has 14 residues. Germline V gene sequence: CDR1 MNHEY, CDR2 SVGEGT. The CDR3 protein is CASSYAGGPYEQYF. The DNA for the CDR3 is TGTGCCAGCAGTTATGCGGGAGGGCCGTACGAGCAGTACTTC.

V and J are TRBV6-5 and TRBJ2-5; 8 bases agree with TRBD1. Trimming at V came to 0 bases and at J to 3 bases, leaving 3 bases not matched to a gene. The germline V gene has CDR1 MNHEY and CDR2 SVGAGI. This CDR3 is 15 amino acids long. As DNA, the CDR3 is TGTGCCAGCAGTTACTCGATGGGACAGGAAGAGACCCAGTACTTC. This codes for CASSYSMGQEETQYF.

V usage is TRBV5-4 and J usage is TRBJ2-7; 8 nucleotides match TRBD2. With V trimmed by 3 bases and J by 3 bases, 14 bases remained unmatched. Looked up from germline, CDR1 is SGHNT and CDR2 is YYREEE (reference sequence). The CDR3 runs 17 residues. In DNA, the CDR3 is TGTGCCAGCAGCTCCCGGGAGGGCCCATCCAGCCTCTACGAGCAGTACTTC. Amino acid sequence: CASSSREGPSSLYEQYF.

This CDR3 reads CASRGQTGAQNTEAFF. The CDR3 nucleotides are TGTGCCAGCAGGGGCCAGACAGGGGCGCAGAACACTGAAGCTTTCTTT. This chain connects TRBV28 to TRBJ1-1; 8 nucleotides line up with TRBD1. V shed 6 bases, J shed 1 base, and the junction held 10 bases outside the gene matches. Germline CDR1 and CDR2: MDHEN and SYDVKM. The CDR3 is 16 amino acids.

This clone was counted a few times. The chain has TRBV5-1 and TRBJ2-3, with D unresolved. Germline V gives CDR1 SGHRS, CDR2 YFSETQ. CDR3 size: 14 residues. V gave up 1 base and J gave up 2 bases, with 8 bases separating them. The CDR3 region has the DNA TGCGCCAGCAGCTTGCAACTATACACAGATACGCAGTATTTT. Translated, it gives CASSLQLYTDTQYF. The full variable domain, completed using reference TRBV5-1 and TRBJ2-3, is KAGVTQTPRYLIKTRGQQVTLSCSPISGHRSVSWYQQTPGQGLQFLFEYFSETQRNKGNFPGRFSGRQFSNSRSEMNVSTLELGDSALYLCASSLQLYTDTQYFGPGTRLTVL.

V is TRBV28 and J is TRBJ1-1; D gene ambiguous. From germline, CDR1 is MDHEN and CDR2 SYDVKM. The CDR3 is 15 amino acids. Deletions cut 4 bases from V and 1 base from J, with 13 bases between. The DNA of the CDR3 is TGTGCCAGCAGTTCAACACAAAGTTGGAACACTGAAGCTTTCTTT. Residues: CASSSTQSWNTEAFF.

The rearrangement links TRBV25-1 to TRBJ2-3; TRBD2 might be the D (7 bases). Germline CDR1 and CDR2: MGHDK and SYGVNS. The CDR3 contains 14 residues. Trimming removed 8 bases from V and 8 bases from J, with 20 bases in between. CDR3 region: CASGGAGVVGTQYF. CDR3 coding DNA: TGTGCCAGCGGGGGGGCGGGAGTTGTCGGTACGCAGTATTTT.

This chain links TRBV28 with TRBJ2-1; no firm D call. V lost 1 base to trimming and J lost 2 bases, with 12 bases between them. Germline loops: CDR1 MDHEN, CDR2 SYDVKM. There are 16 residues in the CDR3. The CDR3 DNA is TGTGCCAGCAGTTTATCCCCGAGGCCTACCTACAATGAGCAGTTCTTC. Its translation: CASSLSPRPTYNEQFF.

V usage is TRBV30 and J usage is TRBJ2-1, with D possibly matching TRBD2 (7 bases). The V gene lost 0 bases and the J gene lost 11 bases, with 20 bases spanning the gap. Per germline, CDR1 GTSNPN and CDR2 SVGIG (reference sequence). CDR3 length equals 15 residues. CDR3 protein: CAWSVKTTGGEKQFF. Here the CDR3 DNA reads TGTGCCTGGAGTGTAAAGACAACGGGGGGCGAAAAGCAGTTCTTC.

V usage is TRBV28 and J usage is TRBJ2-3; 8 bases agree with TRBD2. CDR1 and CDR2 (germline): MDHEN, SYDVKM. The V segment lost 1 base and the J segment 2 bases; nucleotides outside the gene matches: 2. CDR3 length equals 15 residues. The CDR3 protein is CASSLLGLVTDTQYF. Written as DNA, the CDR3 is TGTGCCAGCAGTTTATTGGGACTAGTCACAGATACGCAGTATTTT.

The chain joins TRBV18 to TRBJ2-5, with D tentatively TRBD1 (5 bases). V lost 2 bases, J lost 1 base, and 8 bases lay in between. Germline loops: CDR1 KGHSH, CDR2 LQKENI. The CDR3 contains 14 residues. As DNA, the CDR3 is TGTGCCAGCTCACCAAATACAGGCCAAGAGACCCAGTACTTC. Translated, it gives CASSPNTGQETQYF.

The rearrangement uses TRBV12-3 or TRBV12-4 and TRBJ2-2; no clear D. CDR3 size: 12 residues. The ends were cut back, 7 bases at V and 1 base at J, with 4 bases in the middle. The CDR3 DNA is TGTGCCAGCACTAGGAACACCGGGGAGCTGTTTTTT. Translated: CASTRNTGELFF.

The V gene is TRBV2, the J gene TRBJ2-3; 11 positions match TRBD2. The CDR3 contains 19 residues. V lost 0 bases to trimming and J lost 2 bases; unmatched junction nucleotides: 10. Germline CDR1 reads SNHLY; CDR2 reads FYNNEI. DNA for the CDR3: TGTGCCAGCAGTGAAGCCCTTTCTCTACTAGCGGGGGACACAGATACGCAGTATTTT. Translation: CASSEALSLLAGDTDTQYF.

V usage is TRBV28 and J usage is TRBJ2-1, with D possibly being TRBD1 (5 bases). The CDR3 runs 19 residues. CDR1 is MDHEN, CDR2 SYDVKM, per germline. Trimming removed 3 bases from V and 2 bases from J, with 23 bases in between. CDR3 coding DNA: TGTGCCAGCAGTTTCCCCCCTTTCTTAACAGGAGACACCTACAATGAGCAGTTCTTC. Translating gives CASSFPPFLTGDTYNEQFF.

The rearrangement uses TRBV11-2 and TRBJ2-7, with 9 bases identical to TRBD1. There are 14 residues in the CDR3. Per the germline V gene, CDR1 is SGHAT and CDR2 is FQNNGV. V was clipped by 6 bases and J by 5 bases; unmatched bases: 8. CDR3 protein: CASSFDRGSHEQYF. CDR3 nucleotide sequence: TGTGCCAGCAGTTTCGACAGGGGGAGCCACGAGCAGTACTTC.

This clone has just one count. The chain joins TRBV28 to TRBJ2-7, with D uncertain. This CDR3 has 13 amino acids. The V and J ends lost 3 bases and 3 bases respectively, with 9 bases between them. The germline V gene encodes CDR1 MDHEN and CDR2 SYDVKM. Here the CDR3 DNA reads TGTGCCAGCAGTTTGAGTTTATTCTACGAGCAGTACTTC. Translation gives CASSLSLFYEQYF.